This note documents a single T cell receptor (beta chain) sequence. The sample belongs to a study of T cell changes during pregnancy in multiple sclerosis. Only in-frame clones appear in the TCRdb table, and some are missing; sequencing was by immunoSEQ multiplex PCR. The top ten hold 0.89% of the sample, which has 55,000 to 65,000 clones, over 80% seen once. The V and J ends lost 3 bases and 6 bases respectively, with 12 bases between them. Per the germline V gene, CDR1 is SEHNR and CDR2 is FQNEAQ (reference sequence). The CDR3 consists of 15 residues. The sample here was peripheral blood, taken in the first trimester of pregnancy. The rearrangement joins TRBV7-9 to TRBJ1-6; D gene unclear. The sequence was obtained from a female donor in good health, enrolled as a control in a pregnancy study. The CDR3 region is CASSFRGGLNSPLHF. CDR3 bases: TGTGCCAGCAGCTTTCGCGGAGGGCTTAATTCACCCCTCCACTTT. The full variable domain, in which reference TRBV7-9 and TRBJ1-6 provide the parts outside the CDR3, is DTGVSQNPRHKITKRGQNVTFRCDPISEHNRLYWYRQTLGQGPEFLTYFQNEAQLEKSRLLSDRFSAERPKGSFSTLEIQRTEQGDSAMYLCASSFRGGLNSPLHFGNGTRLTVT.